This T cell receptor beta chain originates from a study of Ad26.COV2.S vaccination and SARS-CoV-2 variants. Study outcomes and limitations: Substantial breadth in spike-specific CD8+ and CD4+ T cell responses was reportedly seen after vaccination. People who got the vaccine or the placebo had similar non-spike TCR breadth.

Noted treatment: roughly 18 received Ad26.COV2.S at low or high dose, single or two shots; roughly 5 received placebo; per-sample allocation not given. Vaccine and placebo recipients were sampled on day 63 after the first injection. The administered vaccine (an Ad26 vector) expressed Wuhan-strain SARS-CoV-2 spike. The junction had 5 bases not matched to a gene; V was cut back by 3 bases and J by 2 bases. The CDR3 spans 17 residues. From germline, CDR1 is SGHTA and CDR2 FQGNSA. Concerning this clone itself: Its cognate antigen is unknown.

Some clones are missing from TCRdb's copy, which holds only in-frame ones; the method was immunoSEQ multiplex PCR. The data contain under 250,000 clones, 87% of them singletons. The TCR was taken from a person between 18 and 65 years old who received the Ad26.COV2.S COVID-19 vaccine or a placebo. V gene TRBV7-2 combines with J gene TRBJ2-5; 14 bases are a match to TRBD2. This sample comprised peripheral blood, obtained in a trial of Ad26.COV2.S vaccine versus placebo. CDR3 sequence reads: CASSFGLAGGPQETQYF. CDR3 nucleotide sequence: TGTGCCAGCAGCTTCGGACTAGCGGGAGGCCCACAAGAGACCCAGTACTTC.